This entry features one TCR beta chain sequence. Its target is unknown. CDR1 and CDR2 from the germline V gene are SGHNT and YENEEA. The CDR3 extends over 17 amino acids. V was trimmed by 1 base and J by 4 bases, leaving 19 bases between them. Expressed TCRB transcripts were sequenced after all isolated RNA was converted to cDNA. Roughly 3.57 million reads on average were seen across naive, central memory and regulatory T cell samples. Data came from immunoSEQ multiplex PCR; TCRdb stores just in-frame clones and leaves some out. The sample gives about 330,000 clones, approximately 9.9% of which show up once; 0.015% is in the top ten. This entry comes from a study of beta chain features in type 1 diabetes. General study points: There were fewer insertions and more deletions at the VDJ junctions of type 1 diabetes patients.

The sequence was collected from a woman in her 30s in good health. Sequenced input: naive CD4+ T cells from blood. The J gene is TRBJ2-5, the V gene TRBV11-3; TRBD2 is a possible D gene (5 bases). The CDR3 here is CASSLGLRAEPPETQYF. CDR3 nucleotides: TGTGCCAGCAGCTTAGGGCTACGAGCGGAGCCCCCAGAGACCCAGTACTTC.